The clone carrying this T cell receptor (beta chain) has just one count. TCRdb's copy holds only in-frame clones and misses some; the assay was immunoSEQ multiplex PCR. The sample lists approximately 150,000 clones, around 83% occurring once. This entry comes from a study of blood T cell repertoires in COVID-19. Overall study context: Samples taken during acute and convalescent COVID-19 were collected in the United States, Italy and Spain.

V dropped 6 bases and J dropped 2 bases, with 11 bases sitting between them. Germline lookup yields CDR1 MNHEY and CDR2 SVGAGI. The CDR3 spans 14 residues. This clonotype was obtained from a man in his 70s who had recovered from COVID-19. The sequenced material came from peripheral blood. The V gene is TRBV6-5, the J gene TRBJ1-5; no definite D call. Here the CDR3 reads CASRSQTGNQPQHF. The CDR3 DNA reads TGTGCCAGCAGATCACAGACGGGCAATCAGCCCCAGCATTTT.